Listed here are 17 T cell receptor beta chains from one sample, sequenced in a study of shared clonotypes between healthy human individuals. Method: immunoSEQ multiplex PCR; TCRdb's copy keeps in-frame clones and lacks some. The data contain approximately 620,000 clones, about 96% of them seen just once; the ten biggest clones take up 0.055% to 0.07%. The sample comprised naive CD4+ T cells sorted from blood. Subset noted: CD45RA+ positively selected. The source is a woman in her 30s in good health.

The chain combines TRBV6-1 with TRBJ1-1; D is undetermined. The germline gives CDR1 MNHNS, CDR2 SASEGT. CDR3 length: 13 amino acids. The germline V and J ends were trimmed by 2 bases and 6 bases, with 10 bases remaining between them. Here the CDR3 reads CASSEWKEAEAFF. The CDR3 nucleotides are TGTGCCAGCAGTGAATGGAAGGAAGCTGAAGCTTTCTTT.

This clone was picked up one time. CDR3 sequence reads: CASSLVLDSGYEQYF. For the CDR3, the DNA is TGTGCCAGCAGCTTAGTATTGGACTCTGGCTACGAGCAGTACTTC. This chain connects TRBV11-2 to TRBJ2-7, with D possibly TRBD2 on 5 matching bases. V was trimmed by 1 base and J by 3 bases, leaving 13 bases between them. The germline V gene encodes CDR1 SGHAT and CDR2 FQNNGV. This CDR3 is built from 15 residues. The whole variable domain, remainder taken from reference TRBV11-2 and TRBJ2-7, is EAGVAQSPRYKIIEKRQSVAFWCNPISGHATLYWYQQILGQGPKLLIQFQNNGVVDDSQLPKDRFSAERLKGVDSTLKIQPAKLEDSAVYLCASSLVLDSGYEQYFGPGTRLTVT.

J is TRBJ1-6 and V is TRBV2; D possibly corresponds to TRBD1 (5 bases). The CDR3 runs to 15 residues. Trimming left V 4 bases short and J 2 bases short, with 9 bases between. Per the germline V gene, CDR1 is SNHLY and CDR2 is FYNNEI. CDR3 in amino acids: CASSGEGTYNSPLHF. DNA for the CDR3: TGTGCCAGCAGTGGGGAGGGGACCTATAATTCACCCCTCCACTTT.

V usage is TRBV27 and J usage is TRBJ2-1; 10 bases are shared with TRBD2. CDR1 and CDR2 (germline): MNHEY, SMNVEV (reference sequence). The length of the CDR3 is 15 residues. The trim removed 2 bases at V and 5 bases at J, leaving 3 bases unmatched. CDR3 bases: TGTGCCAGCAGTTTAAAAGCGGGAGGGGACAATGAGCAGTTCTTC. This encodes CASSLKAGGDNEQFF.

This sequence joins TRBV25-1 and TRBJ2-7; D may be TRBD2 (5 bases). Germline V gene lookup returns CDR1 MGHDK and CDR2 SYGVNS. V lost 9 bases, J lost 0 bases, and 18 bases lay in between. The CDR3 sequence is 15 residues long. The CDR3 sequence: CASGPGVLSSYEQYF. DNA of the CDR3: TGTGCCAGTGGCCCCGGGGTATTGAGCTCCTACGAGCAGTACTTC.

The count of this clone is one. This rearrangement joins TRBV7-6 to TRBJ2-7; 7 bases line up with TRBD2. Germline V CDR1 and CDR2: SGHVS, FNYEAQ. J was trimmed by 6 bases and V by 8 bases; bases with no gene match: 10. The CDR3 sequence is 13 residues long. The CDR3 sequence is CASSAGEVREQYF. CDR3 nucleotide sequence: TGTGCCAGCTCGGCGGGAGAGGTACGCGAGCAGTACTTC.

The gene calls are TRBV6-6 and TRBJ2-7; 9 nucleotides align to TRBD2. The CDR3 is made up of 16 amino acids. CDR1 is MNHNY, CDR2 SVGAGI, per germline (reference sequence). V shed 7 bases, J shed 3 bases, and the junction held 13 bases outside the gene matches. The CDR3 protein is CASKDVSGSRGYEQYF. In DNA, the CDR3 is TGTGCCAGCAAGGATGTTAGCGGGAGTAGAGGCTACGAGCAGTACTTC.

The chain links TRBV7-8 to TRBJ1-2; a possible D gene is TRBD1 (5 bases). Germline V gives CDR1 SGHVS, CDR2 FQNEAQ. This CDR3 has 14 residues. The V end was cut by 5 bases, the J end by 3 bases, with 13 bases between. The CDR3 region has the DNA TGTGCCAGCAGCAGACCGACAGAGCACTATGGCTACACCTTC. This translates into CASSRPTEHYGYTF.

This chain links TRBV30 with TRBJ2-7; 8 bases fit TRBD2. V trimming: 2 bases; J trimming: 6 bases; junction bases outside the gene matches: 9. This CDR3 has 14 residues. Per the germline V gene, CDR1 is GTSNPN and CDR2 is SVGIG (reference sequence). The CDR3 reads CAWSPRLATAEQYF. Here the CDR3 DNA reads TGTGCCTGGAGTCCCCGACTAGCGACGGCCGAGCAGTACTTC.

The rearrangement links TRBV18 to TRBJ1-2; D is unclear. CDR1 and CDR2 (germline): KGHSH, LQKENI. V lost 3 bases and J lost 3, with 8 bases in between. The CDR3 is made up of 13 amino acids. The CDR3 bases are TGTGCCAGCTCACCGGGTCAATACTATGGCTACACCTTC. Encoded protein: CASSPGQYYGYTF. The full variable domain, rest sourced from reference TRBV18 and TRBJ1-2, is NAGVMQNPRHLVRRRGQEARLRCSPMKGHSHVYWYRQLPEEGLKFMVYLQKENIIDESGMPKERFSAEFPKEGPSILRIQQVVRGDSAAYFCASSPGQYYGYTFGSGTRLTVV.

A single count supports this clone. This chain uses TRBV14 with TRBJ2-2; a weak D match, TRBD2 (6 bases). V was cut by 2 bases and J by 1 base, with 8 bases left in between. This CDR3 has 15 residues. Germline V gene data show CDR1 as SGHDN and CDR2 as FVKESK. CDR3: CASSQQAGNTGELFF. In DNA form, the CDR3 reads TGTGCCAGCAGCCAACAAGCGGGGAACACCGGGGAGCTGTTTTTT. Looking up the rest from reference TRBV14 and TRBJ2-2 gives the full variable domain: EAGVTQFPSHSVIEKGQTVTLRCDPISGHDNLYWYRRVMGKEIKFLLHFVKESKQDESGMPNNRFLAERTGGTYSTLKVQPAELEDSGVYFCASSQQAGNTGELFFGEGSRLTVL.

This clone was found once. The J gene is TRBJ1-2, the V gene TRBV7-9, with D possibly matching TRBD1 (5 bases). Germline values: CDR1 SEHNR, CDR2 FQNEAQ (reference sequence). V lost 5 bases to trimming and J lost 8 bases, with 18 bases between them. CDR3 length equals 14 residues. CDR3 sequence (DNA): TGTGCCAGCAGCCAGGGACGTCTCTCTATCGGCTACACCTTC. It encodes CASSQGRLSIGYTF.

V usage is TRBV19 and J usage is TRBJ2-1; 9 positions agree with TRBD1. CDR3 length: 15 amino acids. Trimming removed 6 bases from V and 7 bases from J; junction bases left unmatched: 10. The germline CDR1 and CDR2 sequences are LNHDA and SQIVND (reference sequence). The CDR3 spells CASRKPGQGENEQFF. The CDR3 DNA follows: TGTGCCAGTAGAAAACCGGGACAGGGAGAAAATGAGCAGTTCTTC. Using reference TRBV19 and TRBJ2-1 for the parts outside the CDR3, the full variable domain is DGGITQSPKYLFRKEGQNVTLSCEQNLNHDAMYWYRQDPGQGLRLIYYSQIVNDFQKGDIAEGYSVSREKKESFPLTVTSAQKNPTAFYLCASRKPGQGENEQFFGPGTRLTVL.

The chain is built from TRBV7-2 and TRBJ2-3, with TRBD2 matching over 10 bases. Germline CDR1 reads SGHTA; CDR2 reads FQGNSA. With V trimmed by 4 bases and J by 1 base, 5 bases remained unmatched. The CDR3 has 16 amino acids. The CDR3 spells CASSWGLAFGTDTQYF. In DNA, the CDR3 is TGTGCCAGCAGCTGGGGACTAGCGTTCGGCACAGATACGCAGTATTTT.

The gene calls are TRBV29-1 and TRBJ2-3, with D uncertain. The CDR3 totals 10 residues. Trimming left V 8 bases short and J 5 bases short, with 8 bases between. CDR1 and CDR2 from the germline V gene are SQVTM and ANQGSEA. This CDR3 reads CSTIQDTQYF. For the CDR3, the DNA is TGCAGCACTATCCAAGATACGCAGTATTTT.

The rearrangement joins TRBV6-6 to TRBJ2-2, with D unresolved. CDR3 length equals 15 residues. Per germline, CDR1 MNHNY and CDR2 SVGAGI (reference sequence). Trimming took 1 base from V and 4 from J, leaving 10 bases between them. The CDR3 DNA sequence: TGTGCCAGCAGTTACTGGCAGGAGACCACCGGGGAGCTGTTTTTT. It yields the protein CASSYWQETTGELFF.

This clone was counted a few times. The chain joins TRBV6-1 to TRBJ2-5; D ambiguous. Trimming stripped 2 bases from V and 5 bases from J, with 21 bases between. Germline CDR1 MNHNS, CDR2 SASEGT. The CDR3 loop spans 17 amino acids. This CDR3 reads CASSESIGLVDGETQYF. CDR3 DNA: TGTGCCAGCAGTGAATCTATAGGGCTAGTTGACGGTGAGACCCAGTACTTC.